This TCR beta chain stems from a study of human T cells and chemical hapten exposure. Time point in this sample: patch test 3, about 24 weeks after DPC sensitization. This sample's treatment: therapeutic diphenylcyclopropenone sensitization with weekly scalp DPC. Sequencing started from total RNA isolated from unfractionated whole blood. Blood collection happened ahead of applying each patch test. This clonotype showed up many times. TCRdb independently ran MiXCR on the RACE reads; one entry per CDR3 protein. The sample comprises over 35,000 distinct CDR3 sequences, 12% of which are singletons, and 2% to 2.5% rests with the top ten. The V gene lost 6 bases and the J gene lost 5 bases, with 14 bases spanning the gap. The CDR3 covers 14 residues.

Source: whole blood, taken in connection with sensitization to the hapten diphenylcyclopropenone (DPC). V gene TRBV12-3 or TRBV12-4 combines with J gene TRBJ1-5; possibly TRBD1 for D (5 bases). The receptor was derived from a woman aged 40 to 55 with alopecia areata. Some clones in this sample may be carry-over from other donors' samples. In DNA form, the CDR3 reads TGTGCCAGCAGCTTCGGGGCGGGAGATCAGCCCCAGCATTTT. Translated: CASSFGAGDQPQHF.